This TCR beta chain was recovered during a study of blood T cell repertoires in COVID-19. Looking at the study overall: There were acute and convalescent COVID-19 samples, and they came from the United States, Italy and Spain.

In the study's own analysis: Cell counts per sample came from amplifying reference gene primers. The data were produced by immunoSEQ multiplex PCR, yet TCRdb's version contains in-frame clones alone and is incomplete. D and trimming were read from the DNA, whereas the V and J calls and clone size are those reported in that table. The repertoire holds approximately 190,000 clones, with around 84% as singletons. Germline CDR1 and CDR2: KGHDR and SFDVKD. The CDR3 consists of 15 residues. V was clipped by 5 bases and J by 5 bases; unmatched bases: 4. The V gene is TRBV24-1, the J gene TRBJ2-1; 11 bases fit TRBD1. The sequence was obtained from a human donor in a cohort sampled during active COVID-19. Sequencing was performed on peripheral blood. DNA of the CDR3: TGTGCCACCAGTGGTGGGACAGGGGGGAACAATGAGCAGTTCTTC. It encodes CATSGGTGGNNEQFF.